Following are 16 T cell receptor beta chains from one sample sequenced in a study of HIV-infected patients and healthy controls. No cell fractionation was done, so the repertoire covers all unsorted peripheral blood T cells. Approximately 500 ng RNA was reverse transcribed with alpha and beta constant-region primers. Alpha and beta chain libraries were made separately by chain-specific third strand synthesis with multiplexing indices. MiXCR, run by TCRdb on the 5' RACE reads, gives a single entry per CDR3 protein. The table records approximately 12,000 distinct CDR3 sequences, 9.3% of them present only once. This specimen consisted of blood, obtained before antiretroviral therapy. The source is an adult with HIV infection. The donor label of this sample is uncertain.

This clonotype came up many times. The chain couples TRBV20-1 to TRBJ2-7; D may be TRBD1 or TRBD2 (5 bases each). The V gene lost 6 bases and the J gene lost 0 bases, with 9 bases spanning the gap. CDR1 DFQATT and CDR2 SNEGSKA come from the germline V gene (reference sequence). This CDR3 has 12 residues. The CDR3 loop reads CSAPGPSYEQYF. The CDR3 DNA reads TGCAGTGCCCCGGGACCCTCCTACGAGCAGTACTTC.

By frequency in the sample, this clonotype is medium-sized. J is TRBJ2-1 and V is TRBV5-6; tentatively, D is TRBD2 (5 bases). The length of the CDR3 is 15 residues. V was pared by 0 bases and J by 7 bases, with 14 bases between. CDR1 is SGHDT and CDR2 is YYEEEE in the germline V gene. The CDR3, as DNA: TGTGCCAGCAGCTTGGTAGAGGGTGCGGGTAATGAGCAGTTCTTC. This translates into CASSLVEGAGNEQFF.

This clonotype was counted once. The CDR3 sequence is CASSSLSSGKHEQYF. The CDR3 nucleotides are TGTGCCAGCAGTTCCCTCTCCAGCGGGAAGCACGAGCAGTACTTC. The V call is TRBV6-6, the J call TRBJ2-7, with TRBD2 matching over 7 bases. Germline loops: CDR1 MNHNY, CDR2 SVGAGI (reference sequence). With V trimmed by 4 bases and J by 5 bases, 11 bases remained unmatched. The CDR3 consists of 15 residues.

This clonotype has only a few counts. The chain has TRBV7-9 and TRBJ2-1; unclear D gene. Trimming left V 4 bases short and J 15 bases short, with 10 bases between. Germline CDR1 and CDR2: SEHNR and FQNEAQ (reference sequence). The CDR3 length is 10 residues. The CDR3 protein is CASSSLQWFF. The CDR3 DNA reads TGTGCCAGCAGCTCGCTACAGTGGTTCTTC.

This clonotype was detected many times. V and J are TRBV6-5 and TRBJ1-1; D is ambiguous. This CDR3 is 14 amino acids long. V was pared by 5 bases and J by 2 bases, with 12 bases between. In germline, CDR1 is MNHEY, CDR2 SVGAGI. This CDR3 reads CASSSLAGNTEAFF. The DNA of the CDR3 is TGTGCCAGCAGTAGCTTGGCGGGAAACACTGAAGCTTTCTTT.

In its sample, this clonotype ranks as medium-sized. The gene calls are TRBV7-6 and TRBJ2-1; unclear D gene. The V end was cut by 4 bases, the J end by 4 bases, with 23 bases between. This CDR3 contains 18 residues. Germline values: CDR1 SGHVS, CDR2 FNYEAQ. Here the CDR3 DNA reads TGTGCCAGCAGCTACTCCCATTACGAGGTCAATCGGTACAATGAGCAGTTCTTC. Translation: CASSYSHYEVNRYNEQFF.

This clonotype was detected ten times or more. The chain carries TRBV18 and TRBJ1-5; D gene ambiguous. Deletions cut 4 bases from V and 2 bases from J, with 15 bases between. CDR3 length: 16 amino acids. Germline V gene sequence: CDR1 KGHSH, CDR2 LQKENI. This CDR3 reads CASSLSAGGGNQPQHF. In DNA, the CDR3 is TGTGCCAGCTCACTAAGTGCCGGTGGTGGCAATCAGCCCCAGCATTTT.

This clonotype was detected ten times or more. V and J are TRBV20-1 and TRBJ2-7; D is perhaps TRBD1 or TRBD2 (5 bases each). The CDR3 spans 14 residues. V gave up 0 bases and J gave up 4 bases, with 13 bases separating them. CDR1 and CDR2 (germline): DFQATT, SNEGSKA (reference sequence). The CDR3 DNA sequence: TGCAGTGCTAGAGATTTGAACGAGGGGTACGAGCAGTACTTC. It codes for CSARDLNEGYEQYF.

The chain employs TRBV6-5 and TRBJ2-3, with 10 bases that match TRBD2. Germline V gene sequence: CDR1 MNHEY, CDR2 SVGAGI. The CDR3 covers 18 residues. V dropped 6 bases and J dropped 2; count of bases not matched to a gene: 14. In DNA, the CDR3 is TGTGCCAGCAGACTACGGCCTAGCGGGAGTTTGGTCACAGATACGCAGTATTTT. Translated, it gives CASRLRPSGSLVTDTQYF.

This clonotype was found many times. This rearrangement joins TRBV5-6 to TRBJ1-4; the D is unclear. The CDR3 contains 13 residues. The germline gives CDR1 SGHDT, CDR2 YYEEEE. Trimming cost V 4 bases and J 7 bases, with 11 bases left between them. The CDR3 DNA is TGTGCCAGCAGCGATTGGGCGGGTGAAAAACTGTTTTTT. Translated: CASSDWAGEKLFF. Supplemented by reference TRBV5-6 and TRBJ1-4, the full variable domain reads DAGVTQSPTHLIKTRGQQVTLRCSPKSGHDTVSWYQQALGQGPQFIFQYYEEEERQRGNFPDRFSGHQFPNYSSELNVNALLLGDSALYLCASSDWAGEKLFFGSGTQLSVL.

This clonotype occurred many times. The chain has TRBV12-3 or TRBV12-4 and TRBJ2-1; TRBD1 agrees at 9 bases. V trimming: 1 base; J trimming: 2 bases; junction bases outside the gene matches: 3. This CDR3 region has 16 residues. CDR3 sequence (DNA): TGTGCCAGCAGTTTAGAGGGGACAGGGCCCTACAATGAGCAGTTCTTC. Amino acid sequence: CASSLEGTGPYNEQFF.

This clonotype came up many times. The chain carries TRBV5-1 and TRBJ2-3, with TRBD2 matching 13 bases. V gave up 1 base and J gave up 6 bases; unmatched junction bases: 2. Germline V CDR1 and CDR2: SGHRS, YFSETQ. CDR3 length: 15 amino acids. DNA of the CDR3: TGCGCCAGCAGCTTGAAACTAGCGGGAGGGGATACGCAGTATTTT. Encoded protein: CASSLKLAGGDTQYF. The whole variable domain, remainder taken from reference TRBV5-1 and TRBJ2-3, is KAGVTQTPRYLIKTRGQQVTLSCSPISGHRSVSWYQQTPGQGLQFLFEYFSETQRNKGNFPGRFSGRQFSNSRSEMNVSTLELGDSALYLCASSLKLAGGDTQYFGPGTRLTVL.

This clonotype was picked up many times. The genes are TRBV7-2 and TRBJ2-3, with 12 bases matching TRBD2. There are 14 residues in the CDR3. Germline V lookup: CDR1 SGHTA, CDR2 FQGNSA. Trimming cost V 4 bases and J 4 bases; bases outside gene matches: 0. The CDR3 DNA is TGTGCCAGCAGCTGGACTAGCGGGGCAGATACGCAGTATTTT. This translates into CASSWTSGADTQYF.

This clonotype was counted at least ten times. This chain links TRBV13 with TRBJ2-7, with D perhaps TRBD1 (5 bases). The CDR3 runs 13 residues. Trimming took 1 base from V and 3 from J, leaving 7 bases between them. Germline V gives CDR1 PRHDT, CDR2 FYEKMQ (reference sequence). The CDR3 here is CASSLEGLYEQYF. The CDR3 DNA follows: TGTGCCAGCAGCTTAGAGGGGCTCTACGAGCAGTACTTC.

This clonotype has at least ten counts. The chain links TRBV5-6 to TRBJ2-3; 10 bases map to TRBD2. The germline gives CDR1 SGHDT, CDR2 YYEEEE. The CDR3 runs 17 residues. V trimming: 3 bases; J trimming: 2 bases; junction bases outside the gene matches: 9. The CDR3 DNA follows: TGTGCCAGCAGCTGGTTCCCTAGCGGGGGATACACAGATACGCAGTATTTT. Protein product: CASSWFPSGGYTDTQYF.

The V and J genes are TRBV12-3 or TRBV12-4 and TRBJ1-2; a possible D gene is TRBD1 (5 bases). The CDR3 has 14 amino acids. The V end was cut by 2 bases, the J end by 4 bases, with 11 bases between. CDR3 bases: TGTGCCAGCAGTTTACAGGGCTTTTTCTATGGCTACACCTTC. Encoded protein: CASSLQGFFYGYTF.